This T cell receptor (beta chain) was sequenced during a study of Tregs in tolerant kidney transplant recipients. General study points: Donor-specific Treg expansion exceeded global Treg expansion in tolerant patients, suggesting antigen drive. The most relevant donor-specific Treg TCRbeta repertoire apparently came from expansion with activated donor B cells. Nucleotide sequences could not be compared across some patients' samples due to primer changes.

Assay used: immunoSEQ multiplex PCR; TCRdb lists only in-frame clones, some missing. Of about 64,000 clones in the sample, approximately 87% are singletons; the top ten hold 3.8%. The V gene end was trimmed by 5 bases and the J gene end by 4 bases; junction bases not matched to a gene: 13. The germline V gene has CDR1 SGHNT and CDR2 YYREEE (reference sequence). The CDR3 is 16 amino acids. Turning to this clone: Its antigen is not identified.

The nonmyeloablative bone marrow transplants came from related graft donors, with transient mixed chimerism. The V gene is TRBV5-4, the J gene TRBJ1-1; 8 bases are a match to TRBD1. The source of this sequence is a human patient who received a combined kidney and bone marrow transplant. Part of the T cell pool may stem from the graft donor. Sequences were derived from CD4+ T cells from blood (PBMCs), sampled 6 months after the transplant. In DNA form, the CDR3 reads TGTGCCAGCAGAATGGGGGGACAGGCAGGGAGCACTGAAGCTTTCTTT. This translates into CASRMGGQAGSTEAFF.